This T cell receptor (beta chain) originates from a study of T cell repertoires in cytomegalovirus infection. Study results and caveats: Carriers of CMV and the relevant HLA type were discriminated by public TCR beta frequency. The response measured ex vivo was dominated by TCR beta clonotypes (HLA-C-restricted and CMV-specific).

In its sample, this clonotype was seen a few times. Antigen unknown. TCRdb fed the reads into MiXCR, producing one record per CDR3 protein. The sample holds 160,000 or so distinct CDR3 sequences, 17% seen once. V lost 6 bases, J lost 5 bases, and 14 bases lay in between. CDR3 length: 13 amino acids. CDR1 is MGHDK and CDR2 is SYGVNS in the germline V gene. This receptor was taken from a human donor in good health (CMV status not recorded). Some clones in this sample may be carry-over from other donors' samples. The chain links TRBV25-1 to TRBJ2-7, with a weak D call TRBD2 (5 bases). Sequencing was performed on CD8+ T cells from PBMCs. The CDR3 bases are TGTGCCAGCAGCCGTAGCGAGGGAGACGAGCAGTACTTC. This codes for CASSRSEGDEQYF.